This T cell receptor beta chain was recorded in a study of vaccination effects on CD4 cells after COVID-19. The overall study: Either the BNT162b2 or mRNA-1273 vaccine was given to participants in two doses. The study's findings and limits: Convalescent patients numbered few in the study; early post-infection timepoints were missing entirely.

With the ViraFEST assay, the study expanded antigen-specific CD4+ T cells using viral peptide pools, then sequenced them. Isolating CD4+ T cells followed around nine days of culture. In the vaccine recipients, nucleocapsid antibodies were negative and there was no prior SARS-CoV-2 infection. Both day 3 and day 7 saw half the medium replaced with IL-2 medium. Profiling relied on immunoSEQ multiplex PCR, and the TCRdb table lists in-frame clones only, not all of them. The sample yields tens of thousands of clones, around 77% seen once. Details on this clone: Its antigen is still unknown.

The source of this sequence is a human donor who received a COVID-19 vaccine. The sequenced sample was CD4+ T cells from PBMCs cultured with HCoV-NL63 spike peptides, obtained before COVID-19 vaccination.

In nucleotides, the CDR3 is TGTGCCAGCTCACCTCAGGGTGGTGGAAACACCATATATTTT. This translates into CASSPQGGGNTIYF. The chain employs TRBV18 and TRBJ1-3, with D perhaps TRBD1 (5 bases). CDR3 size: 14 residues. V was pared by 3 bases and J by 3 bases, with 9 bases between. CDR1 and CDR2 from the germline V gene are KGHSH and LQKENI.